This T cell receptor (beta chain) was captured by sequencing in a study of PD-L1 blockade in urothelial cancer. General study points: Pretreatment TCR clonality in blood under the median foretold superior survival.

The CDR3 sequence is 15 residues long. Looked up from germline, CDR1 is SGHAT and CDR2 is FQNNGV. Losses at the gene ends were 5 bases for V and 3 bases for J; bases not matched to a gene: 6. The data were produced by immunoSEQ multiplex PCR, yet TCRdb's version contains in-frame clones alone and is incomplete. Among about 52,000 clones listed, under 90% were seen once. Sampling of each patient yielded between 1 and 8 specimens, collected pretreatment and on-treatment. Comments on this clone: The antigen is unknown.

V gene TRBV11-2 combines with J gene TRBJ2-5, with 10 bases matching TRBD2. This specimen consisted of PBMCs, obtained around atezolizumab (anti-PD-L1) treatment. This TCR was recovered from a man aged 40-49 years with urothelial cancer. The chain's CDR3 is CASSRTSGTKETQYF. In DNA, the CDR3 is TGTGCCAGCAGCCGGACTAGCGGTACCAAAGAGACCCAGTACTTC. The full variable domain, completed using reference TRBV11-2 and TRBJ2-5, is EAGVAQSPRYKIIEKRQSVAFWCNPISGHATLYWYQQILGQGPKLLIQFQNNGVVDDSQLPKDRFSAERLKGVDSTLKIQPAKLEDSAVYLCASSRTSGTKETQYFGPGTRLLVL.